This T cell receptor beta chain is drawn from a study of cytomegalovirus exposure and HLA in healthy donors. Study-level results: The tendency of first-cohort TCR clusters to co-occur in the 110 or so validation repertoires emerged from a later analysis. In vitro, a few CMV-associated chains proved specific for CMV antigens.

Method: immunoSEQ multiplex PCR; TCRdb's copy keeps in-frame clones and lacks some. The table has about 150,000 clones, 94% seen once. The CDR3 contains 17 residues. J lost 2 bases, V lost 4 bases, and 7 bases had no gene match. The V gene's germline CDR1 is SGHNT and CDR2 YYREEE (reference sequence). A remark on this clone: What it binds is not known.

This TCR came from a man younger than 35 in good health and CMV-seropositive. The material sequenced was PBMCs. The gene calls are TRBV5-4 and TRBJ2-2; 11 bases fit TRBD2. The DNA of the CDR3 is TGTGCCAGCAGCCCAAGGGGGACTAGCGGAAACACCGGGGAGCTGTTTTTT. Amino acids: CASSPRGTSGNTGELFF.